What follows are 20 T cell receptor beta chains derived from one specimen sequenced in a study of a mutant IDH1 vaccine in newly diagnosed glioma. Which antigens these TCRs recognize remains unknown. Regarding time point: week 5, during vaccination. Every vaccine dose comprised 300 ug of mutant IDH1 20-mer peptide plus topical imiquimod. TCRdb's copy holds only in-frame clones and misses some; the assay was immunoSEQ multiplex PCR. The sample records tens of thousands of clones, 91% being singletons. Specimen: PBMCs, collected from a glioma patient whose treatment included an IDH1 peptide vaccine. All receptors come from a man between 45 and 60 years old with glioma.

The chain employs TRBV19 and TRBJ2-1; D is unresolved. The CDR3 loop spans 14 amino acids. Trimming left V 6 bases short and J 5 bases short, with 14 bases between. CDR1 LNHDA and CDR2 SQIVND come from the germline V gene (reference sequence). CDR3 in DNA: TGTGCCAGTAGAAGCAGGAGAAACAACAATGAGCAGTTCTTC. The encoded protein is CASRSRRNNNEQFF. Filled out from reference TRBV19 and TRBJ2-1, the complete variable domain reads DGGITQSPKYLFRKEGQNVTLSCEQNLNHDAMYWYRQDPGQGLRLIYYSQIVNDFQKGDIAEGYSVSREKKESFPLTVTSAQKNPTAFYLCASRSRRNNNEQFFGPGTRLTVL.

The CDR3 loop is CASSFRAQGTEAFF. In DNA form, the CDR3 reads TGTGCCAGCAGCTTTAGGGCCCAGGGGACTGAAGCTTTCTTT. The chain links TRBV5-4 to TRBJ1-1; TRBD1 is a possible D gene (6 bases). V gave up 2 bases and J gave up 5 bases, with 13 bases separating them. This CDR3 spans 14 amino acids. CDR1 and CDR2 from the germline V gene are SGHNT and YYREEE (reference sequence).

The rearrangement uses TRBV15 and TRBJ2-4; a possible D gene is TRBD2 (6 bases). V gave up 5 bases and J gave up 2 bases, with 16 bases separating them. The CDR3 covers 16 residues. Germline lookup yields CDR1 LNHNV and CDR2 YYDKDF (reference sequence). The CDR3 region is CATSDSRGGTKNIQYF. The CDR3, as DNA: TGTGCCACCAGCGATTCACGGGGCGGGACCAAAAACATTCAGTACTTC. Full variable domain (rest looked up from reference TRBV15 and TRBJ2-4): DAMVIQNPRYQVTQFGKPVTLSCSQTLNHNVMYWYQQKSSQAPKLLFHYYDKDFNNEADTPDNFQSRRPNTSFCFLDIRSPGLGDTAMYLCATSDSRGGTKNIQYFGAGTRLSVL.

The chain uses TRBV11-3 and TRBJ2-2, with 9 bases identical to TRBD1. This CDR3 contains 15 residues. CDR1 is SGHNT, CDR2 YENEEA, per germline. The ends lost 4 bases at V and 6 bases at J; junction bases unmatched: 6. The CDR3 here is CASSSGQGHAGELFF. CDR3 coding DNA: TGTGCCAGCAGCTCGGGACAGGGTCATGCCGGGGAGCTGTTTTTT.

The chain combines TRBV7-9 with TRBJ1-4; a possible D gene is TRBD1 (6 bases). The CDR3 sequence is 15 residues long. Trimming pared 2 bases from V and 3 bases from J, leaving 10 bases between. The germline V gene encodes CDR1 SEHNR and CDR2 FQNEAQ (reference sequence). The chain's CDR3 is CASSLMGHSNEKLFF. The CDR3 DNA sequence: TGTGCCAGCAGCTTAATGGGACATTCTAATGAAAAACTGTTTTTT.

The V gene is TRBV7-8, the J gene TRBJ2-7; 9 nucleotides align to TRBD1. The length of the CDR3 is 14 residues. The J segment lost 6 bases and the V segment lost 5 bases, leaving 8 bases of the junction unmatched. Germline V gene lookup returns CDR1 SGHVS and CDR2 FQNEAQ. The chain's CDR3 is CASSLRTGDSEQYF. CDR3 DNA sequence: TGTGCCAGCAGCCTTAGGACAGGGGACTCCGAGCAGTACTTC. The full variable domain, in which reference TRBV7-8 and TRBJ2-7 provide the parts outside the CDR3, is GAGVSQSPRYKVAKRGQDVALRCDPISGHVSLFWYQQALGQGPEFLTYFQNEAQLDKSGLPSDRFFAERPEGSVSTLKIQRTQQEDSAVYLCASSLRTGDSEQYFGPGTRLTVT.

The chain combines TRBV19 with TRBJ1-3; no reliable D call. V was shortened by 8 bases and J by 4 bases, with 18 bases between the two germline ends. The CDR3 has 15 residues. Looked up from germline, CDR1 is LNHDA and CDR2 is SQIVND (reference sequence). The CDR3 reads CASRRPGEAGNTIYF. DNA of the CDR3: TGTGCCAGTCGCAGGCCCGGGGAGGCCGGAAACACCATATATTTT. The full variable domain, in which reference TRBV19 and TRBJ1-3 provide the parts outside the CDR3, is DGGITQSPKYLFRKEGQNVTLSCEQNLNHDAMYWYRQDPGQGLRLIYYSQIVNDFQKGDIAEGYSVSREKKESFPLTVTSAQKNPTAFYLCASRRPGEAGNTIYFGEGSWLTVV.

This chain joins TRBV19 and TRBJ2-7; the match to TRBD1 covers 8 bases. The CDR3 sequence is 14 residues long. The V and J ends lost 3 bases and 7 bases, in that order; junction bases with no gene match: 8. Germline loops: CDR1 LNHDA, CDR2 SQIVND (reference sequence). The CDR3 region has the DNA TGTGCCAGTAGTATGGCTCGGACAGGGCGAGAGCAGTACTTC. Amino acids: CASSMARTGREQYF.

V usage is TRBV29-1 and J usage is TRBJ2-2, with 7 bases fitting TRBD2. Germline V CDR1 and CDR2: SQVTM, ANQGSEA. The CDR3 runs 14 residues. After removal of 7 bases from V and 2 bases from J, the junction contained 7 bases not matched to a gene. CDR3 nucleotide sequence: TGCAGCGCCGGGGCTAGCGGAAACACCGGGGAGCTGTTTTTT. It specifies CSAGASGNTGELFF.

The rearrangement uses TRBV9 and TRBJ2-2, with D perhaps TRBD1 or TRBD2 (5 bases each). CDR3 length: 15 residues. Trimming removed 1 base at V and 7 bases at J, with 14 bases between. Germline assignment: CDR1 SGDLS and CDR2 YYNGEE. The CDR3, as DNA: TGTGCCAGCAGCGTAACGGGACCCCGGGTCGGGGAGCTGTTTTTT. It translates to CASSVTGPRVGELFF.

The table lists this clone with a count of one. V gene TRBV13 combines with J gene TRBJ2-7; D is possibly TRBD1 (7 bases). The CDR3 is made up of 14 amino acids. Trimming left V 0 bases short and J 4 bases short, with 10 bases between. CDR1 PRHDT and CDR2 FYEKMQ come from the germline V gene (reference sequence). CDR3 in amino acids: CASSLGAGGYEQYF. CDR3 DNA: TGTGCCAGCAGCTTAGGGGCAGGGGGGTACGAGCAGTACTTC. The full variable domain, in which reference TRBV13 and TRBJ2-7 provide the parts outside the CDR3, is AAGVIQSPRHLIKEKRETATLKCYPIPRHDTVYWYQQGPGQDPQFLISFYEKMQSDKGSIPDRFSAQQFSDYHSELNMSSLELGDSALYFCASSLGAGGYEQYFGPGTRLTVT.

This chain joins TRBV15 and TRBJ1-3; the D is unclear. Germline V gene lookup returns CDR1 LNHNV and CDR2 YYDKDF (reference sequence). CDR3 size: 12 residues. V shed 7 bases and J shed 1 base, with 5 bases lying between them. The CDR3 loop reads CATTGSGNTIYF. In nucleotides, the CDR3 is TGTGCCACCACGGGGTCTGGAAACACCATATATTTT.

This clone is labeled as medium-sized. This chain connects TRBV5-1 to TRBJ1-1; D ambiguous. The CDR3 runs 15 residues. Deletions cut 0 bases from V and 4 bases from J, with 13 bases between. The germline CDR1 and CDR2 sequences are SGHRS and YFSETQ. CDR3 DNA sequence: TGCGCCAGCAGCTTGGGGAAGGGTTTGGGCACTGAAGCTTTCTTT. Translated, it gives CASSLGKGLGTEAFF.

This clone was detected a few times. The rearrangement links TRBV30 to TRBJ2-3; 10 bases map to TRBD1. CDR1 and CDR2 (germline): GTSNPN, SVGIG (reference sequence). V was pared by 1 base and J by 4 bases, with 2 bases of the junction left unmatched. The CDR3 is 14 amino acids. The CDR3 loop is CAWSAGTGADTQYF. The CDR3 DNA follows: TGTGCCTGGAGTGCAGGGACAGGGGCAGATACGCAGTATTTT.

The V gene is TRBV30, the J gene TRBJ2-7; D unclear. Deletions cut 8 bases from V and 0 bases from J, with 14 bases between. The CDR3 consists of 13 residues. In germline, CDR1 is GTSNPN, CDR2 SVGIG (reference sequence). CDR3 bases: TGTGCCCTCGCCAGTGGAAGCTCCTACGAGCAGTACTTC. The encoded protein is CALASGSSYEQYF.

The V gene is TRBV5-8, the J gene TRBJ2-7, with D perhaps matching TRBD2 (6 bases). Germline values: CDR1 SGHTS, CDR2 YDEGEE. The CDR3 consists of 17 residues. V was shortened by 3 bases and J by 2 bases, with 21 bases between the two germline ends. The CDR3 protein is CASSSRPPAGNPYEQYF. Here the CDR3 DNA reads TGTGCCAGCAGCTCTCGGCCCCCTGCGGGGAACCCCTACGAGCAGTACTTC.

The chain employs TRBV5-5 and TRBJ1-3; D is ambiguous. CDR1 and CDR2 (germline): SGHKS, YYEKEE (reference sequence). This CDR3 contains 14 residues. Trimming stripped 7 bases from V and 0 bases from J, with 11 bases between. CDR3 loop: CASSQTLSGNTIYF. The CDR3, as DNA: TGTGCCAGCTCGCAGACCCTCTCTGGAAACACCATATATTTT.

This clone was picked up one time. This rearrangement joins TRBV19 to TRBJ1-5; D not certain. Germline V lookup: CDR1 LNHDA, CDR2 SQIVND (reference sequence). V was cut by 3 bases and J by 4 bases, with 10 bases left in between. The CDR3 is made up of 14 amino acids. The CDR3: CASSIRQENQPQHF. DNA of the CDR3: TGTGCCAGTAGTATCCGGCAGGAGAATCAGCCCCAGCATTTT.

This clone appeared once. The chain combines TRBV18 with TRBJ2-7, with a weak D call TRBD1 (6 bases). The germline V gene has CDR1 KGHSH and CDR2 LQKENI. This CDR3 comprises 11 residues. The V and J ends lost 3 bases and 7 bases respectively, with 7 bases between them. CDR3 amino acids: CASSPDREQYF. In DNA form, the CDR3 reads TGTGCCAGCTCACCTGACAGGGAGCAGTACTTC.

The chain recombines TRBV7-3 with TRBJ1-5; D is unclear. Per germline, CDR1 SGHTA and CDR2 FQGTGA. The CDR3 is 17 residues long. The V end lost 1 base, the J end lost 2 bases, and 15 bases lay between the germline ends. This CDR3 reads CASSLNLSGYGNQPQHF. The DNA of the CDR3 is TGTGCCAGCAGCTTAAATCTGTCGGGGTATGGCAATCAGCCCCAGCATTTT.